This T cell receptor beta chain originates from a study of blood T cells in healthy people across ages. Whole-study results and caveats: Long-lived donors exceeded aged donors in naive CD4+ cells and diversity.

This clonotype was observed a handful of times. Its antigen is currently unknown. The second PCR ran 7 to 11 cycles with a sample-barcoded 5' primer and J-beta primers. A single record per CDR3 protein comes from TCRdb applying MiXCR to the 5' RACE reads. The table includes about 780,000 distinct CDR3 sequences, about half detected once. The receptor comes from a man older than 75 in good health. The sequencing sample was made of blood.

The DNA for the CDR3 is TGTGCCAGCAGAACCGCGGGGGGGATGTTCCTAATCCTTGATTCACCCCTCCACTTT. Amino acids: CASRTAGGMFLILDSPLHF. V usage is TRBV28 and J usage is TRBJ1-6, with D maybe TRBD1 (5 bases). V was cut by 6 bases and J by 8 bases, with 29 bases left in between. The V gene's germline CDR1 is MDHEN and CDR2 SYDVKM. This CDR3 comprises 19 residues.